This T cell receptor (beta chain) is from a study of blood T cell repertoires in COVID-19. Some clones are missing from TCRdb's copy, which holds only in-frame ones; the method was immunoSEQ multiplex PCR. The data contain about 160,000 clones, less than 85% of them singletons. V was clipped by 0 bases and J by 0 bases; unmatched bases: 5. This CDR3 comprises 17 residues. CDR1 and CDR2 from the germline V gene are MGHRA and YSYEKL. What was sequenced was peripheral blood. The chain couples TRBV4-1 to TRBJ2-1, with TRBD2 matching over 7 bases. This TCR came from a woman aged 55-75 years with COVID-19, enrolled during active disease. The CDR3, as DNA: TGCGCCAGCAGCCAAGAAGAACTAGCGAGCTCCTACAATGAGCAGTTCTTC. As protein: CASSQEELASSYNEQFF.